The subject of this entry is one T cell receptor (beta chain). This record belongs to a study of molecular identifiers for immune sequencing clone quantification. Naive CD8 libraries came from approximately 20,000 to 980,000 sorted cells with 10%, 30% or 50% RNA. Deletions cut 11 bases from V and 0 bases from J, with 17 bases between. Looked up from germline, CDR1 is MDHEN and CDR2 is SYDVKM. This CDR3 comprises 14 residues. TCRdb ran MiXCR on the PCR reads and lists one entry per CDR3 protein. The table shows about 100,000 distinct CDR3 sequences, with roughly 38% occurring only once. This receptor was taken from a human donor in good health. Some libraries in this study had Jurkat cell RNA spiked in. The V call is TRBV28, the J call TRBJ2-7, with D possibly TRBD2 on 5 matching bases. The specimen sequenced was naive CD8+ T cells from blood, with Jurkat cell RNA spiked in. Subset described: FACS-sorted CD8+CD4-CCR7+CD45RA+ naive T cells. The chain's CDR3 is CAGTPPSCSYEQYF. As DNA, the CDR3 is TGTGCCGGCACCCCCCCTAGCTGCTCCTACGAGCAGTACTTC.